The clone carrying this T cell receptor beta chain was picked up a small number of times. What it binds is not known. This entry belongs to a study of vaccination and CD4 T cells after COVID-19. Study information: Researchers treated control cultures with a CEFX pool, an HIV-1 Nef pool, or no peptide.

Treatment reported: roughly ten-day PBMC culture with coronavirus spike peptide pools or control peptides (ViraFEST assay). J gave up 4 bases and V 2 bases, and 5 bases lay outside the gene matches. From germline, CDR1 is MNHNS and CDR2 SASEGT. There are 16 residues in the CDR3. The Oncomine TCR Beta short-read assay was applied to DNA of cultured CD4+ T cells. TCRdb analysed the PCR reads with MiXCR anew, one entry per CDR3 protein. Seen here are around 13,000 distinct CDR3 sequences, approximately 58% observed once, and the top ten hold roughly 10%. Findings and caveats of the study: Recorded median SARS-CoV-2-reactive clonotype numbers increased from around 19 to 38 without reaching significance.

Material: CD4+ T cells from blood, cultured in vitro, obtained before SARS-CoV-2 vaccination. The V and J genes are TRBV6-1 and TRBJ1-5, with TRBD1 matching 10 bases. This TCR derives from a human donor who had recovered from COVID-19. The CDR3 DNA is TGTGCCAGCAGTGAACGACAGGGGGCAAGGAATCAGCCCCAGCATTTT. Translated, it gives CASSERQGARNQPQHF.